This entry concerns a single T cell receptor beta chain. Its antigen is currently unknown. This sample is drawn from a study of T cell repertoires in cytomegalovirus infection. Study-level information: HLA-B-restricted CMV epitopes that are well studied, plus recently identified HLA-C-restricted ones, were used by the study. Public TCR beta signatures indicated both CMV infection and matching HLA type. Study-level findings and limits: People with CMV and the relevant HLA were identified by cumulative public TCR beta family frequency. The ex vivo response showed dominance by HLA-C-restricted CMV-specific TCR beta clonotypes.

TCRdb fed the reads into MiXCR, producing one record per CDR3 protein. Counted here are about 890,000 distinct CDR3 sequences, roughly 30% occurring once; the ten biggest clones make up 13%. This TCR was recovered from a human donor in good health (CMV status not recorded). Some clones in this sample may be carry-over from other donors' samples. Sequencing was performed on cultured CD8+ T cells from PBMCs, taken from culture after CMV antigen stimulation.

CDR3 amino acids: CASRRSLAGAETQYF. CDR3 DNA: TGTGCCAGCAGGAGGAGCCTAGCGGGGGCAGAGACCCAGTACTTC. This rearrangement joins TRBV2 to TRBJ2-5; 10 bases agree with TRBD2. The CDR3 is 15 amino acids. Germline assignment: CDR1 SNHLY and CDR2 FYNNEI. The V segment lost 6 bases and the J segment 4 bases; nucleotides outside the gene matches: 8.